This T cell receptor (beta chain) was identified in a study of control samples from healthy donors and cancer patients. Using immunoSEQ multiplex PCR, the repertoire was profiled, and TCRdb retains in-frame clones only, with some absent. Of 20,000 to 30,000 clones in the sample, roughly 88% were seen once. The receptor's source is a man aged 50-59 years with lung cancer. Sequencing was carried out using PBMCs.

For the CDR3, the DNA is TGTGCCTGGAGTGTACAGGGAAATGAAAAACTGTTTTTT. Translation: CAWSVQGNEKLFF. V and J are TRBV30 and TRBJ1-4; tentative D call: TRBD1 (6 bases). In germline, CDR1 is GTSNPN, CDR2 SVGIG (reference sequence). Between the trimmed V and J ends, which lost 0 bases and 5 bases, there was a span of 7 bases. There are 13 residues in the CDR3.